These 10 T cell receptor beta chains originate from one sample sequenced in a study of response to subunit inactivated influenza vaccine. MiXCR was run by TCRdb on the RT-PCR reads, yielding one entry per CDR3 protein. This repertoire shows around 520,000 distinct CDR3 sequences, 12% found once; its top ten account for approximately 10%. Sequenced material: PBMCs from blood, taken on the day of vaccination. Source of these receptors: a man aged 45 to 65 who received an inactivated influenza vaccine.

Ten or more counts support this clonotype. V usage is TRBV6-2 or TRBV6-3 and J usage is TRBJ2-7, with TRBD1 matching over 10 bases. V dropped 7 bases and J dropped 3; count of bases not matched to a gene: 3. In germline, CDR1 is MNHEY, CDR2 SVGEGT. The CDR3 is 13 amino acids. The CDR3 loop is CASTRDRGYEQYF. For the CDR3, the DNA is TGTGCCAGCACCCGGGACAGGGGCTACGAGCAGTACTTC.

V and J are TRBV20-1 and TRBJ1-4; D uncertain. V dropped 4 bases and J dropped 8 bases, with 8 bases sitting between them. The CDR3 consists of 11 residues. From germline, CDR1 is DFQATT and CDR2 SNEGSKA (reference sequence). As DNA, the CDR3 is TGCAGTGCTATCTCGGGGGAAAAACTGTTTTTT. The encoded protein is CSAISGEKLFF.

This CDR3 is CASSHFLGRDSSYNEQFF. DNA of the CDR3: TGTGCCAGCAGCCATTTTCTGGGCCGGGACAGCTCCTACAATGAGCAGTTCTTC. The J gene is TRBJ2-1, the V gene TRBV14, with 7 positions matching TRBD1. Germline V gene sequence: CDR1 SGHDN, CDR2 FVKESK. After removal of 3 bases from V and 0 bases from J, the junction contained 11 bases not matched to a gene. CDR3 length equals 18 residues.

The chain employs TRBV27 and TRBJ1-1; no clear D. V lost 6 bases, J lost 1 base, and 9 bases lay in between. The CDR3 loop spans 13 amino acids. Germline V gene lookup returns CDR1 MNHEY and CDR2 SMNVEV (reference sequence). CDR3 in amino acids: CASRLGSNTEAFF. Here the CDR3 DNA reads TGTGCCAGCAGGCTTGGATCGAACACTGAAGCTTTCTTT.

The chain couples TRBV20-1 to TRBJ2-4, with 10 nucleotides matching TRBD2. This CDR3 is 15 amino acids long. Germline V gene lookup returns CDR1 DFQATT and CDR2 SNEGSKA (reference sequence). V trimming: 3 bases; J trimming: 8 bases; junction bases outside the gene matches: 10. CDR3 nucleotides: TGCAGTGCTAGTAAAGCGGGGGGGCTCTTAGACATTCAGTACTTC. The encoded protein is CSASKAGGLLDIQYF.

The genes are TRBV14 and TRBJ2-7; no clear D gene. Trimming took off 4 bases at V and 3 bases at J, with 13 bases between the two ends. The CDR3 length is 14 residues. CDR1 and CDR2 (germline): SGHDN, FVKESK. CDR3 coding DNA: TGTGCCAGCAGCCTCGGCTCGTTCGGCTACGAGCAGTACTTC. This gives the protein CASSLGSFGYEQYF.

The table lists this clonotype with many counts. This chain connects TRBV27 to TRBJ2-2; D not certain. Trimming stripped 1 base from V and 7 bases from J, with 4 bases between. The CDR3 totals 12 residues. Per germline, CDR1 MNHEY and CDR2 SMNVEV (reference sequence). CDR3: CASSLLVGELFF. The CDR3 DNA is TGTGCCAGCAGTTTATTAGTCGGGGAGCTGTTTTTT.

The V and J genes are TRBV7-2 and TRBJ2-7; TRBD2 matches at 8 bases. V dropped 1 base and J dropped 13; count of bases not matched to a gene: 9. Germline V lookup: CDR1 SGHTA, CDR2 FQGNSA. The CDR3 has 13 residues. CDR3 in amino acids: CASSLGSREAGYF. CDR3 bases: TGTGCCAGCAGCTTAGGATCGCGGGAGGCTGGATACTTC.

This clonotype was observed once. V usage is TRBV7-2 and J usage is TRBJ2-7, with a tentative D call TRBD1 (6 bases). The CDR3 is 13 residues long. The V end was cut by 3 bases, the J end by 6 bases, with 12 bases between. CDR1 and CDR2 from the germline V gene are SGHTA and FQGNSA. CDR3 sequence reads: CASSFLPGAEQYF. The CDR3 DNA sequence: TGTGCCAGCAGCTTCCTCCCAGGGGCCGAGCAGTACTTC. Full variable domain (rest looked up from reference TRBV7-2 and TRBJ2-7): GAGVSQSPSNKVTEKGKDVELRCDPISGHTALYWYRQSLGQGLEFLIYFQGNSAPDKSGLPSDRFSAERTGGSVSTLTIQRTQQEDSAVYLCASSFLPGAEQYFGPGTRLTVT.

This clonotype was counted only a few times. The chain has TRBV29-1 and TRBJ1-4, with a weak D call TRBD1 (6 bases). Trimming stripped 7 bases from V and 3 bases from J, with 12 bases between. The CDR3 has 13 residues. The germline gives CDR1 SQVTM, CDR2 ANQGSEA. CDR3 sequence (DNA): TGCAGCGGTCAACAGGGAGCTAATGAAAAACTGTTTTTT. It encodes CSGQQGANEKLFF.